This T cell receptor (beta chain) was captured by sequencing in a study of shared clonotypes between healthy human individuals. Study-wide results and caveats: Unshared clonotypes carried lower generation probabilities than those common to all four donors.

Generated by immunoSEQ multiplex PCR, the TCRdb table keeps only in-frame clones and is missing some. The sample lists just over 2,000,000 clones, 85% to 95% occurring once. This clone has more than one count but fewer than ten. The target antigen is unknown. CDR1 and CDR2 (germline): SGHNT, YYREEE (reference sequence). This CDR3 is 13 amino acids long. Deletions cut 4 bases from V and 5 bases from J, with 12 bases between. Sequenced input: naive CD4+ T cells sorted from blood. As to subset: CD45RA+ positively selected. The clonotype comes from a man younger than 35 in good health. The rearrangement uses TRBV5-4 and TRBJ1-2, with D possibly matching TRBD1 (6 bases). The CDR3 sequence is CASSRTGTYGYTF. DNA of the CDR3: TGTGCCAGCAGCCGAACAGGGACTTATGGCTACACCTTC. The variable domain in full, completed from reference TRBV5-4 and TRBJ1-2, reads ETGVTQSPTHLIKTRGQQVTLRCSSQSGHNTVSWYQQALGQGPQFIFQYYREEENGRGNFPPRFSGLQFPNYSSELNVNALELDDSALYLCASSRTGTYGYTFGSGTRLTVV.